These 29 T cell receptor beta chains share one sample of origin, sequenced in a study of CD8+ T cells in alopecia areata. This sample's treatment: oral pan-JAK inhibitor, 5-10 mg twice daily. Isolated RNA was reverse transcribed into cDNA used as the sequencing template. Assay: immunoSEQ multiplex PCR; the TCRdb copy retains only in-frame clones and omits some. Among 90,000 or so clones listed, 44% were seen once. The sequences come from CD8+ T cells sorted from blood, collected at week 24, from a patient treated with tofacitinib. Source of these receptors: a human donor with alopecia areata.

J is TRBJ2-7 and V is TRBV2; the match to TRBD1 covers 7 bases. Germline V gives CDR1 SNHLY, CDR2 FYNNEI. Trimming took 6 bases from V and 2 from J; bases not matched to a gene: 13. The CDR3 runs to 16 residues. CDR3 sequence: CASRGKRQGGTYEQYF. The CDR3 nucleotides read TGTGCCAGCAGGGGAAAAAGACAGGGTGGGACCTACGAGCAGTACTTC.

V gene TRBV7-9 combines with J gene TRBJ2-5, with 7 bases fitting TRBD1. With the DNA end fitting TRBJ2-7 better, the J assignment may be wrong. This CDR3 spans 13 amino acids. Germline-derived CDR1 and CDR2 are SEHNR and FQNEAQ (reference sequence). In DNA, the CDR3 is TGTGCCAGCAGCACGGGACAGAGCTACGAGCAGTACTTC. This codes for CASSTGQSYEQYF.

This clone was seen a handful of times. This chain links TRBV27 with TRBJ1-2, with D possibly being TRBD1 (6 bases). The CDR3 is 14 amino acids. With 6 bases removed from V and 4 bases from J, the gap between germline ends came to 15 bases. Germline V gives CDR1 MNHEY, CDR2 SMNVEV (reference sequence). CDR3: CASRGKGQSYGYTF. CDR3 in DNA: TGTGCCAGCAGAGGGAAAGGACAGAGCTATGGCTACACCTTC.

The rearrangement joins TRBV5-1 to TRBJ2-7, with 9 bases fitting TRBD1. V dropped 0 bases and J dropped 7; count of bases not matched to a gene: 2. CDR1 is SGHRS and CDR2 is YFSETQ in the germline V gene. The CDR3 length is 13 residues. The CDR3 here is CASSLDRGREQYF. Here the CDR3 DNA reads TGCGCCAGCAGCTTGGACAGGGGGCGAGAGCAGTACTTC.

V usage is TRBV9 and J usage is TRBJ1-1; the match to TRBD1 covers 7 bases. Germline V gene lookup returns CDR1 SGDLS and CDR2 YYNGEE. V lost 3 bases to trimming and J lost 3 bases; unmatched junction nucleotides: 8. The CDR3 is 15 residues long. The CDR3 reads CASSAQTGKYTEAFF. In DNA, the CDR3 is TGTGCCAGCAGCGCACAGACAGGGAAATACACTGAAGCTTTCTTT. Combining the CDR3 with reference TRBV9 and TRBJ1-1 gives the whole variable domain DSGVTQTPKHLITATGQRVTLRCSPRSGDLSVYWYQQSLDQGLQFLIQYYNGEERAKGNILERFSAQQFPDLHSELNLSSLELGDSALYFCASSAQTGKYTEAFFGQGTRLTVV.

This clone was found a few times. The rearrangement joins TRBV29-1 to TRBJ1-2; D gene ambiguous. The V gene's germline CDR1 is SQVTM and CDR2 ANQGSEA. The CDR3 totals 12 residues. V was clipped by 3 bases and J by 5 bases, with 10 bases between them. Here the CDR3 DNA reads TGCAGCGTTGATTCGAGTAATTATGGCTACACCTTC. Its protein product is CSVDSSNYGYTF.

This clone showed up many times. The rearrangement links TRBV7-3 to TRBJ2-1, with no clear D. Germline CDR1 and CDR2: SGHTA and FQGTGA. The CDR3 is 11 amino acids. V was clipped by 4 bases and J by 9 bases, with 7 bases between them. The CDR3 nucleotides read TGTGCCAGCAGCTCAATGAGTGAGCAGTTCTTC. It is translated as CASSSMSEQFF.

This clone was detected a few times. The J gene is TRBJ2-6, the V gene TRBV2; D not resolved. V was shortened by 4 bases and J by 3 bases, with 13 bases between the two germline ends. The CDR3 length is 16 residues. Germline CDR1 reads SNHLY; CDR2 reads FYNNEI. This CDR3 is CASSVLYRDGANVLTF. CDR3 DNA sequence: TGTGCCAGCAGTGTCTTGTACCGCGATGGGGCCAACGTCCTGACTTTC.

CDR3 DNA: TGCAGCGTTGAAGTCCGGGCGAAAGAGACCCAGTACTTC. Its translation: CSVEVRAKETQYF. The chain recombines TRBV29-1 with TRBJ2-5, with D uncertain. Germline CDR1 is SQVTM and CDR2 is ANQGSEA. Trimming removed 1 base from V and 3 bases from J, with 9 bases in between. CDR3 length: 13 amino acids.

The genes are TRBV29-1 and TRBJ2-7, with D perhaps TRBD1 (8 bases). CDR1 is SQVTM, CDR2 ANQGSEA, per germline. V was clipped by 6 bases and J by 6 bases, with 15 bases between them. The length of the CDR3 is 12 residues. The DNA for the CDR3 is TGCAGCGTAAACAGGGGGGGAGGCGAGCAGTACTTC. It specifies CSVNRGGGEQYF.

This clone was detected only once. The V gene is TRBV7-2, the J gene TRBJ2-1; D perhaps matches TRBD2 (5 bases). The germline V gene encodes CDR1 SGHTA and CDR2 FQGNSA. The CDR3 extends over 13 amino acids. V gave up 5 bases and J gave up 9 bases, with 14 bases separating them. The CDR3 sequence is CASSPSPSTEQFF. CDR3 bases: TGTGCCAGCAGCCCCTCCCCTAGCACTGAGCAGTTCTTC.

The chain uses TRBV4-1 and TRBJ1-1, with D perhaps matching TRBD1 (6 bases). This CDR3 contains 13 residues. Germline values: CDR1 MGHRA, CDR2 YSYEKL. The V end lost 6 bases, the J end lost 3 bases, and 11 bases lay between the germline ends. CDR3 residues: CASSPGQYTEAFF. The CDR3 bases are TGCGCCAGCAGTCCAGGACAGTACACTGAAGCTTTCTTT.

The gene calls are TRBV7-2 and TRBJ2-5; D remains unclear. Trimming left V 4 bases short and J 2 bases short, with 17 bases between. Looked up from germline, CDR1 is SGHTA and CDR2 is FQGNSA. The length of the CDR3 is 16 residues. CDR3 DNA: TGTGCCAGCAGCTCCTATCAATCGAACCCACAAGAGACCCAGTACTTC. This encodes CASSSYQSNPQETQYF.

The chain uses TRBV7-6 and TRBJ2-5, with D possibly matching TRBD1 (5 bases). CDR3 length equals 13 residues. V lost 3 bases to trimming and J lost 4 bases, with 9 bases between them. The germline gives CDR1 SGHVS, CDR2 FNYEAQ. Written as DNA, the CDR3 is TGTGCCAGCAGCTTCACCCAGGGAGAGACCCAGTACTTC. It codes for CASSFTQGETQYF.

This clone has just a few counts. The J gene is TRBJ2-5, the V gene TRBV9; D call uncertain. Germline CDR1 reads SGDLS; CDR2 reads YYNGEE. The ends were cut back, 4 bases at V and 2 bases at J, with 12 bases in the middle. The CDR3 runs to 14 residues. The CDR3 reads CASSPRASQETQYF. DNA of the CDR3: TGTGCCAGCAGCCCCCGAGCGTCTCAAGAGACCCAGTACTTC.

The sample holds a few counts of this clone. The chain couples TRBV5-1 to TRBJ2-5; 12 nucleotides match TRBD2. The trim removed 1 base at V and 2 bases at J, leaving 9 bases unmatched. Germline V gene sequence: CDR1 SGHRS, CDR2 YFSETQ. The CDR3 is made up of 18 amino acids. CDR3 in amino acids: CASSLPGLAGKRQETQYF. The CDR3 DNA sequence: TGCGCCAGCAGCTTGCCGGGACTAGCGGGCAAAAGGCAAGAGACCCAGTACTTC.

CDR3 sequence (DNA): TGTGCCAGCAGGGTTCGGACAGGCGCTCTAGTCAAGCAGTACTTC. Translation gives CASRVRTGALVKQYF. This sequence joins TRBV27 and TRBJ2-7; 7 bases are a match to TRBD1. Trimming at V came to 6 bases and at J to 8 bases, leaving 16 bases not matched to a gene. Germline V gene data show CDR1 as MNHEY and CDR2 as SMNVEV (reference sequence). The CDR3 runs to 15 residues.

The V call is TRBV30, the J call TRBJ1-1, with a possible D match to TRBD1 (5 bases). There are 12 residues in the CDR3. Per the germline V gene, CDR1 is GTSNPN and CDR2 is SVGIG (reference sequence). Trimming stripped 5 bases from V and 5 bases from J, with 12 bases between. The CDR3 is CAWGWGVTEAFF. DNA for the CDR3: TGTGCCTGGGGATGGGGGGTTACTGAAGCTTTCTTT.

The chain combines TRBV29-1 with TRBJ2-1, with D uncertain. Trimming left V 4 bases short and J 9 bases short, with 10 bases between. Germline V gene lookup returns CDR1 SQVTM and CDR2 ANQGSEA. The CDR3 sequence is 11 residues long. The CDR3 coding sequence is TGCAGCGTTGGTTGGACGGCTGAGCAGTTCTTC. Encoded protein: CSVGWTAEQFF.

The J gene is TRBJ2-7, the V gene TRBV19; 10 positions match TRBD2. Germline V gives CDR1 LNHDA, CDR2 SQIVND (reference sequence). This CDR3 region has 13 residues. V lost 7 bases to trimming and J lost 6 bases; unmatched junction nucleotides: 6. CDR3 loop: CASTSGRRAEQYF. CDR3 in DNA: TGTGCCAGTACTAGCGGGAGAAGGGCCGAGCAGTACTTC.

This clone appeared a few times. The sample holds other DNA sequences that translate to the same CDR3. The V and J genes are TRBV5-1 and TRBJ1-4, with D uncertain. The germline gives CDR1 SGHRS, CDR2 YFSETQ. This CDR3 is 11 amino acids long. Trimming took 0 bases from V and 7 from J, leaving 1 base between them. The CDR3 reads CASSLGEKLFF. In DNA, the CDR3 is TGCGCCAGCAGCTTGGGTGAAAAACTGTTTTTT. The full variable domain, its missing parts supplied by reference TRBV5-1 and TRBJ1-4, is KAGVTQTPRYLIKTRGQQVTLSCSPISGHRSVSWYQQTPGQGLQFLFEYFSETQRNKGNFPGRFSGRQFSNSRSEMNVSTLELGDSALYLCASSLGEKLFFGSGTQLSVL.

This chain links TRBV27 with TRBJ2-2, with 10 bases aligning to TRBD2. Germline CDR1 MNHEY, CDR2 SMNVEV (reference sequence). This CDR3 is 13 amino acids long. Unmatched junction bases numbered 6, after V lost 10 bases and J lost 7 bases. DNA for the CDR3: TGTGCCACAAGCGGGAGGGAGGACGGGGAGCTGTTTTTT. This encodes CATSGREDGELFF.

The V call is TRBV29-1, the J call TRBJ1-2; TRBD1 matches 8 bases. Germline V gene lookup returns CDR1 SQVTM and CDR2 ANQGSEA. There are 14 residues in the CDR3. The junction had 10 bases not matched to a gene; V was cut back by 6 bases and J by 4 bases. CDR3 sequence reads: CSVGGTGLSYGYTF. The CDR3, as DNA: TGCAGCGTGGGGGGGACAGGCCTCTCCTATGGCTACACCTTC.

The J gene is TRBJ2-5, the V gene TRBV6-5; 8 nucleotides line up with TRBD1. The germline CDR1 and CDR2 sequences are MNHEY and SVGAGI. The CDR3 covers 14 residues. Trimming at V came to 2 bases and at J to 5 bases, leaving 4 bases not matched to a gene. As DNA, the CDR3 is TGTGCCAGCAGTTACGGACAGGGTGACGAGACCCAGTACTTC. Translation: CASSYGQGDETQYF.

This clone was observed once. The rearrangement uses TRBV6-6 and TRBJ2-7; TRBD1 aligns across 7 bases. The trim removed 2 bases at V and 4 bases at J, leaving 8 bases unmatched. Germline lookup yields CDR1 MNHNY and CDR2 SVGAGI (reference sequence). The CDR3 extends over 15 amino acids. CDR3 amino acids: CASSYRRGGGYEQYF. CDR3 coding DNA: TGTGCCAGCAGTTACCGCCGAGGGGGCGGGTACGAGCAGTACTTC.

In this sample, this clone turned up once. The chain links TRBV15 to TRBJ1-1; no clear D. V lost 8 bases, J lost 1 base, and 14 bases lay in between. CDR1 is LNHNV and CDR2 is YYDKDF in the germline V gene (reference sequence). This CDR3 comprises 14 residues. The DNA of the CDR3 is TGTGCCACCTTTGCCCGGGGAAGGAACACTGAAGCTTTCTTT. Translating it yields CATFARGRNTEAFF. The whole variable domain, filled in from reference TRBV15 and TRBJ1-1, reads DAMVIQNPRYQVTQFGKPVTLSCSQTLNHNVMYWYQQKSSQAPKLLFHYYDKDFNNEADTPDNFQSRRPNTSFCFLDIRSPGLGDTAMYLCATFARGRNTEAFFGQGTRLTVV.

CDR3 amino acids: CASSQLAGNQETQYF. The CDR3 DNA is TGTGCCAGCAGTCAACTAGCGGGAAACCAAGAGACCCAGTACTTC. V is TRBV7-9 and J is TRBJ2-5; TRBD2 agrees at 10 bases. V was clipped by 6 bases and J by 0 bases; unmatched bases: 4. CDR3 size: 15 residues. Germline CDR1 and CDR2: SEHNR and FQNEAQ (reference sequence).

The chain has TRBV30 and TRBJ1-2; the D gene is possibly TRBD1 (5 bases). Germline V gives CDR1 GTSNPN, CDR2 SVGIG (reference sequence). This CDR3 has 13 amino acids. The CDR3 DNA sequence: TGTGCGGAGGAGGCAGGGACCAACTATGGCTACACCTTC. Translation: CAEEAGTNYGYTF.

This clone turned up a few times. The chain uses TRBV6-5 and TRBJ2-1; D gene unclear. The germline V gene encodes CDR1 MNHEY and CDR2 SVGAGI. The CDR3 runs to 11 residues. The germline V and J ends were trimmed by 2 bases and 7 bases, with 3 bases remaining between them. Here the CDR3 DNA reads TGTGCCAGCAGTTACAGGAATGAGCAGTTCTTC. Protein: CASSYRNEQFF.